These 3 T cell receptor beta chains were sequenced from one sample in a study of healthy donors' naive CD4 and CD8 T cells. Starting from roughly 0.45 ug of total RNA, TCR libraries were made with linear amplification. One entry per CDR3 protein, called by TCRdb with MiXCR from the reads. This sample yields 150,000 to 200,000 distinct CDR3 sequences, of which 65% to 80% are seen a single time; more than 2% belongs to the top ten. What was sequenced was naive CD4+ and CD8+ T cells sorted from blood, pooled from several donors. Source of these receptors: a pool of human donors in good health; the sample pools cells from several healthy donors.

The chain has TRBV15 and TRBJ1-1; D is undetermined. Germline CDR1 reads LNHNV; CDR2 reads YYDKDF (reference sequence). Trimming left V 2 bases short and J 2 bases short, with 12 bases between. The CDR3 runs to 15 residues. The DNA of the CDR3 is TGTGCCACCAGCAGATCCGACCGGGATAACACTGAAGCTTTCTTT. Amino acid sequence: CATSRSDRDNTEAFF.

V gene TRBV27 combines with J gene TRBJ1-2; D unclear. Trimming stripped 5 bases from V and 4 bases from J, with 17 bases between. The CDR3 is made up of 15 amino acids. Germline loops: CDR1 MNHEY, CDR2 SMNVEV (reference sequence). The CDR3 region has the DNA TGTGCCAGCAGTCCCCTGGGTCGAAACCTCTATGGCTACACCTTC. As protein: CASSPLGRNLYGYTF.

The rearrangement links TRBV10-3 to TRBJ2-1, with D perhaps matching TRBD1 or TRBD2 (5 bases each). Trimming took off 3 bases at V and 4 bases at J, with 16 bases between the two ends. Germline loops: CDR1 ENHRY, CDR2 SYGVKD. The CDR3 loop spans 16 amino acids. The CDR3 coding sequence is TGTGCCATCAGTGAAATCCCCGGGACCTATTACAATGAGCAGTTCTTC. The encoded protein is CAISEIPGTYYNEQFF.